The next 4 T cell receptor beta chains were all read from a single sample in a study of cytomegalovirus exposure and HLA in healthy donors. PCR primers comprised 60 Vbeta and 13 Jbeta primers. Sequencing used immunoSEQ multiplex PCR; TCRdb keeps in-frame clones, though not all of them. The sample consists of some 130,000 clones, 75% to 85% of them appearing once. The specimen sequenced was PBMCs. These receptor sequences come from a male donor in good health and CMV-seronegative.

V is TRBV19 and J is TRBJ1-2; D is undetermined. The CDR3 loop spans 17 amino acids. With 5 bases removed from V and 2 bases from J, the gap between germline ends came to 21 bases. Per germline, CDR1 LNHDA and CDR2 SQIVND (reference sequence). In DNA, the CDR3 is TGTGCCAGTAGTTCCGCCACCGGGTTGGCGCTCAACTATGGCTACACCTTC. This translates into CASSSATGLALNYGYTF.

The rearrangement uses TRBV19 and TRBJ2-3; 14 positions agree with TRBD2. This CDR3 region has 14 residues. CDR1 and CDR2 (germline): LNHDA, SQIVND (reference sequence). Losses at the gene ends were 3 bases for V and 11 bases for J; bases not matched to a gene: 4. CDR3 DNA: TGTGCCAGTAGTATCTTGACTAGCGGGGGGGGGCAGTATTTT. Its translation: CASSILTSGGGQYF.

The chain has TRBV7-9 and TRBJ2-7, with D unresolved. The germline V and J ends were trimmed by 5 bases and 4 bases, with 12 bases remaining between them. This CDR3 region has 13 residues. The V gene's germline CDR1 is SEHNR and CDR2 FQNEAQ (reference sequence). The CDR3 region is CASSPRVGYEQYF. DNA for the CDR3: TGTGCCAGCAGCCCACGGGTTGGTTACGAGCAGTACTTC.

The genes are TRBV7-9 and TRBJ2-5; D gene uncertain. Germline lookup yields CDR1 SEHNR and CDR2 FQNEAQ (reference sequence). The CDR3 extends over 13 amino acids. Trimming stripped 3 bases from V and 5 bases from J, with 10 bases between. CDR3 nucleotide sequence: TGTGCCAGCAGCTTTGACATTTTGGAGACCCAGTACTTC. Residues: CASSFDILETQYF. Based on the CDR3 plus reference TRBV7-9 and TRBJ2-5, the full variable domain is DTGVSQNPRHKITKRGQNVTFRCDPISEHNRLYWYRQTLGQGPEFLTYFQNEAQLEKSRLLSDRFSAERPKGSFSTLEIQRTEQGDSAMYLCASSFDILETQYFGPGTRLLVL.